Detailed here is one TCR beta chain. Antigen unknown. Germline V gene sequence: CDR1 SGHTA, CDR2 FQGNSA. This CDR3 has 14 amino acids. Trimming cost V 4 bases and J 10 bases; bases outside gene matches: 9. The sample originates from a study of cytomegalovirus exposure and HLA in healthy donors. Whole-study context: Per a later analysis, the approximately 690 first-cohort and 95 to 150 validation repertoires shared one platform.

Profiled with immunoSEQ multiplex PCR; TCRdb holds only in-frame clones, not every one. The sample yields some 100,000 clones, around nine tenths seen once. Findings and limits, study-wide: The classifier was said to identify cytomegalovirus status with high specificity and sensitivity.

The V call is TRBV7-2, the J call TRBJ1-1; 10 nucleotides agree with TRBD1. Sequenced material: PBMCs. This receptor was identified in a man younger than 30 in good health and CMV-seropositive. The CDR3 loop is CASSSHLGQGRAFF. CDR3 nucleotide sequence: TGTGCCAGCAGCTCCCATTTGGGACAGGGGAGAGCTTTCTTT.